The clone carrying this T cell receptor (beta chain) occurred a few times. The antigen is not known. Germline values: CDR1 LGHNT, CDR2 FRNRAP. V shed 0 bases, J shed 4 bases, and the junction held 6 bases outside the gene matches. The CDR3 contains 16 residues. The data were taken from a study of post-analysis software for immune sequencing data. Study-wide points: The study found TRBV5-6, TRBV5-1 and TRBV20-1 among five or six TRBV segments more frequent in patients than controls. The authors found that F measure strongly co-clustered same-batch samples.

TCR beta libraries were prepared from cDNA with unique molecular identifiers. The source material, roughly 0.9 to 11 million T cells, gave rise to roughly 500,000 cDNA molecules. MiXCR, run by TCRdb on the PCR reads, gives a single entry per CDR3 protein. Here the sample spans 750,000 to 950,000 distinct CDR3 sequences, 53% being singletons. The clonotype originates from a girl aged 5 to 17 with multiple sclerosis. J is TRBJ2-1 and V is TRBV12-5; 7 nucleotides align to TRBD2. The sample was blood. CDR3 DNA sequence: TGTGCTAGTGGTTTGGTGGGGGGGTTTACTTACAATGAGCAGTTCTTC. Protein: CASGLVGGFTYNEQFF.